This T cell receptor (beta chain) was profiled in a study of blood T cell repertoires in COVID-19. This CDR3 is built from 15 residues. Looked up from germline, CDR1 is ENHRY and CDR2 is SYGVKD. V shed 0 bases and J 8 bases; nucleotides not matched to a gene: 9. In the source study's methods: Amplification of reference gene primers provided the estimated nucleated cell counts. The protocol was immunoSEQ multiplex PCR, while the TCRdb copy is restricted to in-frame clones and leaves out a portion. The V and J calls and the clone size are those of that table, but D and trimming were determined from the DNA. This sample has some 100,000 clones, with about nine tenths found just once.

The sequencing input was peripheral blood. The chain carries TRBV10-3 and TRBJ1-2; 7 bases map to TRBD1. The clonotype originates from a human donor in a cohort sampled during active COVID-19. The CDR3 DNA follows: TGTGCCATCAGTGAGTCGGAGAGGGGGCGCCTCGGCTACACCTTC. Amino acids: CAISESERGRLGYTF.